These T cell receptor beta chains were read from a single sample in a study of T cells after yellow fever vaccination. One entry per CDR3 protein, called by TCRdb with MiXCR from the 5' RACE reads. Here the sample spans hundreds of thousands of distinct CDR3 sequences, about a fifth being singletons. The specimen was PBMCs, collected more than 20 days after the first yellow fever vaccination. These receptors all stem from a man aged 18 to 35 who received the YFV17D yellow fever vaccine. The CDR3 runs from the conserved cysteine through the conserved F or W. A D gene is named only where the DNA matches it firmly. Where a row states a size, it is once, few, many or the class of an expanded clone; other rows omit it.

d_call j_call clone_size v_call cdr3_nt cdr3_aa
NA TRBJ1-2 few TRBV7-2 TGTGCCAGCAGCTTAGGAGGAGACGAAGACTATGGCTACACCTTC CASSLGGDEDYGYTF
NA TRBJ2-5 few TRBV7-9 TGTGCCAGCAGCCAAGGACAGACAGAGACCCAGTACTTC CASSQGQTETQYF
TRBD1 TRBJ2-5 NA TRBV20-1 TGCAGTGCTAGAGATCTGACAGGGGGCGGAGAGACCCAGTACTTC CSARDLTGGGETQYF
TRBD1 TRBJ2-7 NA TRBV7-2 TGTGCCAGCAGCTTAAGGACAGGGGGGTCCTACGAGCAGTACTTC CASSLRTGGSYEQYF
TRBD2 TRBJ2-5 NA TRBV28 TGTGCCATCCGGACTAGCGGGCCCCAAGAGACCCAGTACTTC CAIRTSGPQETQYF
NA TRBJ2-5 NA TRBV5-6 TGTGCCAGCAGTTGGGTAGGGGCGGATGATCTTCAAGAGACCCAGTACTTC CASSWVGADDLQETQYF
NA TRBJ2-3 few TRBV4-3 TGCGCCAGCAGCCAAGAAAGAATGCGCACAGATACGCAGTATTTT CASSQERMRTDTQYF
NA TRBJ1-1 many TRBV2 TGTGCCAGCAGTGAGGGGGGGACGACTGAAGCTTTCTTT CASSEGGTTEAFF
NA TRBJ2-2 NA TRBV5-1 TGCGCCAGCAGCTTGGATCCCGCTGGCGGGGAGCTGTTTTTT CASSLDPAGGELFF
TRBD1 TRBJ2-7 NA TRBV18 TGTGCCAGCTCGGACAGGGGAAGGGTTAAAGAGCAGTACTTC CASSDRGRVKEQYF
NA TRBJ1-5 NA TRBV6-5 TGTGCCAGCAGTTACTCGCTCTCTCACGGGCAGCCCCAGCATTTT CASSYSLSHGQPQHF
NA TRBJ1-2 few TRBV6-5 TGTGCCAGCAGTTACTCGAAGGGACCCTACGGAGGCTACACCTTC CASSYSKGPYGGYTF
NA TRBJ2-5 few TRBV1 TGCACCAGCAGCCAAGCCAGAGGGGGAGAGACCCAGTACTTC CTSSQARGGETQYF
NA TRBJ1-5 NA TRBV19 TGTGCCAGTAGTAACCATCGATATAATGAGCCCCAGCATTTT CASSNHRYNEPQHF
NA TRBJ2-1 once TRBV29-1 TGCAGCGTTCGGGACGTCCCCGAGCAGTTCTTC CSVRDVPEQFF
NA TRBJ2-5 few TRBV4-3 TGCGCCAGCAGTGGCAAGATCAGCCCGCTCCAAGAGACCCAGTACTTC CASSGKISPLQETQYF
NA TRBJ2-1 NA TRBV25-1 TGTGCCAGCAGTGAGTCGGGGGCCGTTGGGGTTGATGAGCAGTTCTTC CASSESGAVGVDEQFF
TRBD1 TRBJ1-1 few TRBV20-1 TGCAGTGCCGACAGGACAGGGAGGGACACTGAAGCTTTCTTT CSADRTGRDTEAFF
NA TRBJ1-6 NA TRBV7-2 TGTGCCAGCAGCTTCACAGGGCAGAATAATTCACCCCTCCACTTT CASSFTGQNNSPLHF
NA TRBJ2-7 NA TRBV7-2 TGTGCCAGCAGCATCAAATTAGGGTCTTCCTACGAGCAGTACTTC CASSIKLGSSYEQYF
TRBD2 TRBJ2-3 NA TRBV27 TGTGCCAGCAGTATAGCGGGGGGGACAGATACGCAGTATTTT CASSIAGGTDTQYF
NA TRBJ2-4 NA TRBV5-1 TGCGCCAGCAGCTTCGACAGGCAGGACATTCAGTACTTC CASSFDRQDIQYF
TRBD1 TRBJ1-3 NA TRBV13 TGTGCCAGCAGCCCCTCCGAGACAGGGGGAAACACCATATATTTT CASSPSETGGNTIYF
TRBD1 TRBJ2-7 NA TRBV7-2 TGTGCCAGCAGCTTGAAAACAGGGGACGAGCAGTACTTC CASSLKTGDEQYF